This T cell receptor beta chain originates from a study of T cells in Graves' hyperthyroidism and ophthalmopathy. RNA transcripts provided the source from which TCR beta CDR3 regions were amplified. Carried out on the TCR CDR3, a first-round RT-PCR used the HTBI primer set. TCRdb analysed the multiplex PCR reads with MiXCR anew, one entry per CDR3 protein. The sample includes roughly 290,000 distinct CDR3 sequences, 13% of them seen just once. CDR1 and CDR2 from the germline V gene are LNHNV and YYDKDF (reference sequence). Trimming cost V 4 bases and J 6 bases, with 15 bases left between them. This CDR3 comprises 15 residues.

The chain has TRBV15 and TRBJ2-2; the D is unclear. The source material was blood. The origin of this receptor is a woman younger than 45 with Graves' hyperthyroidism that later progressed to Graves' ophthalmopathy. CDR3 sequence: CATSTVPGASGELFF. The CDR3 region has the DNA TGTGCCACCAGCACTGTACCCGGTGCGTCCGGGGAGCTGTTTTTT.